The 9 T cell receptor beta chains below come from one sample, sequenced in a study of T-cell memory formation after mild COVID-19. TCRdb used MiXCR to reprocess the 5' RACE reads, holding one entry per CDR3 protein. The sample lists about 190,000 distinct CDR3 sequences; about a sixth were seen once. The specimen sequenced was PBMCs or a T cell subset sorted from them (not recorded which). These TCRs come from an adult woman who had mild COVID-19 (a few samples of this study predate the infection). Cell type and time point are not known.

J is TRBJ2-2 and V is TRBV7-6; D is unresolved. V was clipped by 5 bases and J by 1 base, with 8 bases between them. Germline CDR1 is SGHVS and CDR2 is FNYEAQ. The CDR3 has 14 amino acids. The CDR3 reads CASSGYRNTGELFF. The CDR3 DNA is TGTGCCAGCAGCGGATACAGGAACACCGGGGAGCTGTTTTTT.

CDR3 DNA: TGTGCCAGCAGCTACGCGGAGGGAGATACGCAGTATTTT. Translating it yields CASSYAEGDTQYF. The rearrangement joins TRBV7-6 to TRBJ2-3, with D possibly being TRBD2 (6 bases). The V and J ends lost 4 bases and 5 bases respectively, with 10 bases between them. The CDR3 consists of 13 residues. CDR1 is SGHVS and CDR2 is FNYEAQ in the germline V gene.

In this sample, this clonotype turned up a few times. CDR3 sequence: CASSLMETQYF. The CDR3 nucleotides read TGCGCCAGCAGCTTGATGGAGACCCAGTACTTC. The J gene is TRBJ2-5, the V gene TRBV5-1; D remains unclear. The CDR3 consists of 11 residues. Per the germline V gene, CDR1 is SGHRS and CDR2 is YFSETQ. Trimming cost V 1 base and J 5 bases, with 3 bases left between them.

The J gene is TRBJ2-2, the V gene TRBV7-9; 7 bases align to TRBD2. CDR3 length: 15 residues. Germline CDR1 is SEHNR and CDR2 is FQNEAQ (reference sequence). Germline trimming cut 1 base from V and 5 bases from J; bases unmatched to any gene: 4. CDR3 DNA: TGTGCCAGCAGCTTAGGGACTAGTAGAACCGGGGAGCTGTTTTTT. This sequence encodes CASSLGTSRTGELFF.

The genes are TRBV5-4 and TRBJ2-5, with D tentatively TRBD2 (6 bases). The CDR3 runs 15 residues. Trimming left V 1 base short and J 1 base short, with 11 bases between. From germline, CDR1 is SGHNT and CDR2 YYREEE (reference sequence). CDR3: CASSLLGDSQETQYF. In nucleotides, the CDR3 is TGTGCCAGCAGCTTGCTGGGGGACTCCCAAGAGACCCAGTACTTC.

V usage is TRBV5-1 and J usage is TRBJ2-7; a weak D match, TRBD1 (6 bases). CDR3 size: 17 residues. Trimming shortened V by 1 base and J by 2 bases, and 19 bases separated the two germline ends. The germline V gene has CDR1 SGHRS and CDR2 YFSETQ. The CDR3 sequence: CASSLFNSRAGAYEQYF. Written as DNA, the CDR3 is TGCGCCAGCAGCTTGTTTAACTCGAGGGCAGGGGCCTACGAGCAGTACTTC.

This sequence joins TRBV6-1 and TRBJ1-1; D perhaps matches TRBD1 (5 bases). Germline CDR1 and CDR2: MNHNS and SASEGT. The CDR3 is 18 residues long. V was clipped by 1 base and J by 3 bases, with 21 bases between them. The CDR3 sequence: CASSEVEVGAGEYTEAFF. CDR3 DNA sequence: TGTGCCAGCAGTGAAGTTGAGGTCGGGGCAGGAGAGTACACTGAAGCTTTCTTT.

The gene calls are TRBV19 and TRBJ2-2, with 11 bases identical to TRBD2. This CDR3 comprises 18 residues. Germline CDR1 reads LNHDA; CDR2 reads SQIVND (reference sequence). The V segment lost 2 bases and the J segment 0 bases; nucleotides outside the gene matches: 5. CDR3 region: CASSIPLAGAANTGELFF. DNA of the CDR3: TGTGCCAGTAGTATACCACTAGCGGGAGCCGCGAACACCGGGGAGCTGTTTTTT.

This clonotype was seen repeatedly, ten times or more. This sequence joins TRBV3-1 and TRBJ1-1; D ambiguous. This CDR3 is 11 amino acids long. V lost 2 bases and J lost 2, with 0 bases in between. The V gene's germline CDR1 is LGHDT and CDR2 YNNKEL (reference sequence). CDR3 nucleotides: TGTGCCAGCAGCCAAAACACTGAAGCTTTCTTT. Translating it yields CASSQNTEAFF. Together with reference TRBV3-1 and TRBJ1-1, the CDR3 gives the full variable domain: DTAVSQTPKYLVTQMGNDKSIKCEQNLGHDTMYWYKQDSKKFLKIMFSYNNKELIINETVPNRFSPKSPDKAHLNLHINSLELGDSAVYFCASSQNTEAFFGQGTRLTVV.